What follows describes a single T cell receptor beta chain. The data were obtained in a study of technical replicates of blood from a few donors. Libraries were prepared by immunoSEQ multiplex PCR; TCRdb keeps only in-frame clonotypes and omits some of them. The repertoire consists of some 71,000 clones, with 95% to 98% occurring once and the leading ten covering under 0.2%. The receptor comes from a human donor in good health. Sequenced sample: T cells isolated from PBMCs.

The CDR3 region has the DNA TGTGCCAGTAGTAGCCTCTCGTGGGGAGATAGCAATCAGCCCCAGCATTTT. Translated, it gives CASSSLSWGDSNQPQHF. The chain couples TRBV19 to TRBJ1-5; no clear D gene. CDR3 size: 17 residues. In germline, CDR1 is LNHDA, CDR2 SQIVND (reference sequence). The ends were cut back, 4 bases at V and 0 bases at J, with 16 bases in the middle. Based on the CDR3 plus reference TRBV19 and TRBJ1-5, the full variable domain is DGGITQSPKYLFRKEGQNVTLSCEQNLNHDAMYWYRQDPGQGLRLIYYSQIVNDFQKGDIAEGYSVSREKKESFPLTVTSAQKNPTAFYLCASSSLSWGDSNQPQHFGDGTRLSIL.